The 11 T cell receptor beta chains below were found in one sample sequenced in a study of blood T cell repertoires in COVID-19. Some clones are missing from TCRdb's copy, which holds only in-frame ones; the method was immunoSEQ multiplex PCR. The sample shows over 200,000 clones, roughly 79% of them seen only once. Sequenced: PBMCs or T cells enriched from blood (not recorded which). All receptors derive from a woman in her fifties or sixties with acute COVID-19.

The chain joins TRBV6-1 to TRBJ1-5; the D is unclear. The germline gives CDR1 MNHNS, CDR2 SASEGT. V was trimmed by 3 bases and J by 0 bases, leaving 9 bases between them. The CDR3 is 15 residues long. In DNA, the CDR3 is TGTGCCAGCAGTGAGACTGGCCTTAGCAATCAGCCCCAGCATTTT. This codes for CASSETGLSNQPQHF.

The chain uses TRBV11-2 and TRBJ2-5, with TRBD1 identical over 9 bases. V lost 6 bases to trimming and J lost 5 bases; unmatched junction nucleotides: 13. Germline-derived CDR1 and CDR2 are SGHAT and FQNNGV. This CDR3 region has 16 residues. The CDR3 loop is CASSSGDRDGRETQYF. DNA of the CDR3: TGTGCCAGCAGTTCCGGGGACAGGGATGGGAGGGAGACCCAGTACTTC. The variable domain in full, with the rest retrieved from reference TRBV11-2 and TRBJ2-5, is EAGVAQSPRYKIIEKRQSVAFWCNPISGHATLYWYQQILGQGPKLLIQFQNNGVVDDSQLPKDRFSAERLKGVDSTLKIQPAKLEDSAVYLCASSSGDRDGRETQYFGPGTRLLVL.

This clone has just one count. The chain carries TRBV5-4 and TRBJ2-7; the match to TRBD1 covers 12 bases. This CDR3 is 15 amino acids long. J lost 7 bases, V lost 4 bases, and 9 bases had no gene match. Germline V CDR1 and CDR2: SGHNT, YYREEE (reference sequence). The CDR3 nucleotides read TGTGCCAGCAGCCATACGGGACAGGGGGCATGGGAGCAGTACTTC. This sequence encodes CASSHTGQGAWEQYF.

The rearrangement joins TRBV11-3 to TRBJ2-1; 16 nucleotides agree with TRBD2. V lost 5 bases, J lost 9 bases, and 7 bases stayed unmatched. The germline CDR1 and CDR2 sequences are SGHNT and YENEEA. The CDR3 sequence is 16 residues long. The CDR3: CASSKGLAGGPAEQFF. The CDR3, as DNA: TGTGCCAGCAGCAAGGGACTAGCGGGAGGGCCGGCTGAGCAGTTCTTC.

This chain joins TRBV12-2 and TRBJ1-2; TRBD1 reflects the table's D call only, with no check against the DNA. TRBV12-2 is described as a pseudogene. The CDR3 has 15 amino acids. The CDR3 region is CASRLEITGPYGYTF. In DNA, the CDR3 is TGTGCAAGTCGCTTAGAGATAACAGGGCCCTATGGCTACACCTTC.

The gene calls are TRBV19 and TRBJ1-6, with TRBD1 matching 7 bases. The length of the CDR3 is 15 residues. Germline V gene sequence: CDR1 LNHDA, CDR2 SQIVND (reference sequence). The V gene end was trimmed by 10 bases and the J gene end by 7 bases; junction bases not matched to a gene: 13. The CDR3 sequence: CATKDRHAGNSPLHF. Written as DNA, the CDR3 is TGTGCCACCAAGGACAGGCATGCGGGGAATTCACCCCTCCACTTT.

The CDR3 protein is CASSLRLAGNEQFF. The CDR3 DNA reads TGTGCCAGCAGTTTGCGGCTAGCGGGGAATGAGCAGTTCTTC. The chain carries TRBV27 and TRBJ2-1, with TRBD2 matching 9 bases. There are 14 residues in the CDR3. In germline, CDR1 is MNHEY, CDR2 SMNVEV (reference sequence). Trimming at V came to 3 bases and at J to 7 bases, leaving 4 bases not matched to a gene.

This chain links TRBV6-5 with TRBJ2-5, with TRBD1 matching 9 bases. The trim removed 6 bases at V and 0 bases at J, leaving 5 bases unmatched. Per the germline V gene, CDR1 is MNHEY and CDR2 is SVGAGI. This CDR3 comprises 15 residues. The CDR3: CASSLGTGHQETQYF. CDR3 nucleotide sequence: TGTGCCAGCAGCTTAGGGACAGGGCACCAAGAGACCCAGTACTTC.

This clone has just a few counts. The chain uses TRBV28 and TRBJ2-7; D perhaps matches TRBD1 (6 bases). V was pared by 7 bases and J by 5 bases, with 9 bases between. Germline assignment: CDR1 MDHEN and CDR2 SYDVKM. CDR3 length: 11 amino acids. The CDR3 reads CASIQGHEQYF. CDR3 nucleotides: TGTGCCAGCATACAGGGCCACGAGCAGTACTTC.

The chain combines TRBV10-3 with TRBJ2-5; 7 nucleotides line up with TRBD2. Unmatched junction bases numbered 4, after V lost 4 bases and J lost 5 bases. Germline V gene data show CDR1 as ENHRY and CDR2 as SYGVKD. The CDR3 loop spans 13 amino acids. CDR3 nucleotide sequence: TGTGCCATCAGTGTGGGACTAACCGAGACCCAGTACTTC. Encoded protein: CAISVGLTETQYF.

The chain employs TRBV29-1 and TRBJ2-1, with TRBD1 as a possible D gene (6 bases). Trimming took off 1 base at V and 1 base at J, with 8 bases between the two ends. CDR1 is SQVTM, CDR2 ANQGSEA, per germline. The CDR3 length is 14 residues. The CDR3 is CSVEGRGSYNEQFF. The CDR3 region has the DNA TGCAGCGTTGAAGGCAGGGGATCCTACAATGAGCAGTTCTTC.